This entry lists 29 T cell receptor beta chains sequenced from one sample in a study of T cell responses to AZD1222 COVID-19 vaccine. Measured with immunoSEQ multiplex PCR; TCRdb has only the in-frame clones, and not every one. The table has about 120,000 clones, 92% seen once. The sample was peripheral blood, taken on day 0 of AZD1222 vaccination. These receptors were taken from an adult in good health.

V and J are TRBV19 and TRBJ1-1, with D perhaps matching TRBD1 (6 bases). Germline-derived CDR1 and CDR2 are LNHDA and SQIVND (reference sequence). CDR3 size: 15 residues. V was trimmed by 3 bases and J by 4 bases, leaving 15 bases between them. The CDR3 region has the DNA TGTGCCAGTAGTATTCAGGGGAGGAGGAGCACTGAAGCTTTCTTT. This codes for CASSIQGRRSTEAFF.

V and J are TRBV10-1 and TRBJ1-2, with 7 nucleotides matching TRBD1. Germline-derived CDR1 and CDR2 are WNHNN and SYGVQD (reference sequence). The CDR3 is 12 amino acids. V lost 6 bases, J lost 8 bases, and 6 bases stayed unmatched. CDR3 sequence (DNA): TGCGCCAGCAGCCGGGACAGACGCGGCTACACCTTC. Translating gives CASSRDRRGYTF.

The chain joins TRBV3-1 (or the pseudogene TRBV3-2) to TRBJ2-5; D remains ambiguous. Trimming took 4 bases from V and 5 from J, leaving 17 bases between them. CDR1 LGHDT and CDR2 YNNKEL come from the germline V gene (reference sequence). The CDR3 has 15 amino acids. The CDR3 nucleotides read TGTGCCAGCAGCCTTAGGACCACTTATACGGAGACCCAGTACTTC. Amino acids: CASSLRTTYTETQYF.

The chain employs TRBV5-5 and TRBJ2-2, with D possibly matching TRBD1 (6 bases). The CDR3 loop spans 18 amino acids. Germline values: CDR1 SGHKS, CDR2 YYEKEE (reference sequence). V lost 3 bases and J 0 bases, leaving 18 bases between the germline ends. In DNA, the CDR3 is TGTGCCAGCAGCTCCGGACAGAAAGACATTACGAACACCGGGGAGCTGTTTTTT. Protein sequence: CASSSGQKDITNTGELFF.

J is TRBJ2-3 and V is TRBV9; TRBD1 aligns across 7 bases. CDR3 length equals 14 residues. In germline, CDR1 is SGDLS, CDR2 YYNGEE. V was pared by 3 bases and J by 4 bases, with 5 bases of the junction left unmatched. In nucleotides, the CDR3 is TGTGCCAGCAGCGGACAGGGTACGGCAGATACGCAGTATTTT. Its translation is CASSGQGTADTQYF.

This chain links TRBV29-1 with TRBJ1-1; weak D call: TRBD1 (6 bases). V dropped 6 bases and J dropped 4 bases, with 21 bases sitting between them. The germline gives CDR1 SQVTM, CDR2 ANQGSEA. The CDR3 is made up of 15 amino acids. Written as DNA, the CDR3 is TGCAGCGTAGAACAGGGTAATGACGGGGGCACTGAAGCTTTCTTT. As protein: CSVEQGNDGGTEAFF.

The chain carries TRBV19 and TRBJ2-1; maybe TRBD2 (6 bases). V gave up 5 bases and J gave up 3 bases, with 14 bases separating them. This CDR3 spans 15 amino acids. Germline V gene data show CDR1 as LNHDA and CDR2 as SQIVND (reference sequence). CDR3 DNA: TGTGCCAGTAGTGATTTTGGAGCGGGCTACAATGAGCAGTTCTTC. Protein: CASSDFGAGYNEQFF.

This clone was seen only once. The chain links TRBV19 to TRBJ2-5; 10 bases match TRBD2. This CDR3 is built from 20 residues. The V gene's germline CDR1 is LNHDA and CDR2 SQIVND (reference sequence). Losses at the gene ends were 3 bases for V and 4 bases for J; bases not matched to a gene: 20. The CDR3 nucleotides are TGTGCCAGTAGTATTAGCCCCCATGCCGGGCTAGCGGGAGACCTAGAGACCCAGTACTTC. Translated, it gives CASSISPHAGLAGDLETQYF.

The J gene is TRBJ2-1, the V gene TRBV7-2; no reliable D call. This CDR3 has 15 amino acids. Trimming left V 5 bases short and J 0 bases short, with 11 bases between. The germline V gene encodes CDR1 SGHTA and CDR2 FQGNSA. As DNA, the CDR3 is TGTGCCAGCAGCCCCTATTTAAGCTCCTACAATGAGCAGTTCTTC. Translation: CASSPYLSSYNEQFF.

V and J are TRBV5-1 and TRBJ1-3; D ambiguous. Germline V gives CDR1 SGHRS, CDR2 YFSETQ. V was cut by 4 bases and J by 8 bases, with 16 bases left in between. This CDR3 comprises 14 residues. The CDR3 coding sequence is TGCGCCAGCAGCCTCCGGGATCCTGGGGACACCATATATTTT. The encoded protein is CASSLRDPGDTIYF.

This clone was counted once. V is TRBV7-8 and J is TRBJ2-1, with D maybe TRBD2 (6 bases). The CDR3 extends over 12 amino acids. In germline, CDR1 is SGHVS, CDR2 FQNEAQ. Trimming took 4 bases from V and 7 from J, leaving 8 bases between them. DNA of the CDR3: TGTGCCAGCAGCTCGACTAGAAATGAGCAGTTCTTC. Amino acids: CASSSTRNEQFF. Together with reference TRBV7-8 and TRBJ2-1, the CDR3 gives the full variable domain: GAGVSQSPRYKVAKRGQDVALRCDPISGHVSLFWYQQALGQGPEFLTYFQNEAQLDKSGLPSDRFFAERPEGSVSTLKIQRTQQEDSAVYLCASSSTRNEQFFGPGTRLTVL.

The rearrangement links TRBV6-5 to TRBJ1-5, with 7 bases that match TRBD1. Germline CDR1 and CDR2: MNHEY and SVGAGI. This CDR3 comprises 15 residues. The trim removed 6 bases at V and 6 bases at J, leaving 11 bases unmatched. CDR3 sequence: CASSPSLRGRQPQHF. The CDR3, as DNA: TGTGCCAGCAGCCCGAGTTTAAGGGGGCGTCAGCCCCAGCATTTT.

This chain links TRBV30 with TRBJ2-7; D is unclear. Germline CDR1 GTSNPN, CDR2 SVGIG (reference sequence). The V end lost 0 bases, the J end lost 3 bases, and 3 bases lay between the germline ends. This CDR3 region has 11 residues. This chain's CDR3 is CAWSVGYEQYF. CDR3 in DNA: TGTGCCTGGAGTGTGGGCTACGAGCAGTACTTC.

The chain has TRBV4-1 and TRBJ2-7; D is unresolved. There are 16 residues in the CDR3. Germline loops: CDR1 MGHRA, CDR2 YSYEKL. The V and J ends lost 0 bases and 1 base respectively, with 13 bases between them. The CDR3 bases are TGCGCCAGCAGCCAAGAAGGACCCCCTCAATCCTACGAGCAGTACTTC. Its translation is CASSQEGPPQSYEQYF.

The CDR3 region has the DNA TGTGCCAGCAGCTCTGTTAACAGGGGGAACACTGAAGCTTTCTTT. This sequence encodes CASSSVNRGNTEAFF. The V gene is TRBV7-2, the J gene TRBJ1-1; 7 bases are shared with TRBD1. J lost 1 base, V lost 4 bases, and 6 bases had no gene match. CDR1 is SGHTA, CDR2 FQGNSA, per germline. This CDR3 is 15 amino acids long. The whole variable domain, filled in from reference TRBV7-2 and TRBJ1-1, reads GAGVSQSPSNKVTEKGKDVELRCDPISGHTALYWYRQSLGQGLEFLIYFQGNSAPDKSGLPSDRFSAERTGGSVSTLTIQRTQQEDSAVYLCASSSVNRGNTEAFFGQGTRLTVV.

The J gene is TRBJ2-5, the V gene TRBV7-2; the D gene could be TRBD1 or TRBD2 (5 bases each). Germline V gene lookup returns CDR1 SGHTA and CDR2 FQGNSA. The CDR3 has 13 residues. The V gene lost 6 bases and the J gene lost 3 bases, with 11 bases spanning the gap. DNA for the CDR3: TGTGCCAGCAGTCCTGGGACCAAAGAGACCCAGTACTTC. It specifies CASSPGTKETQYF.

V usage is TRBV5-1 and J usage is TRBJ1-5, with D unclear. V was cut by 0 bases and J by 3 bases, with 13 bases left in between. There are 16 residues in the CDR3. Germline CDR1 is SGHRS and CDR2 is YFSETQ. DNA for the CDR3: TGCGCCAGCAGCTTGGACAGCGGACGGAACAATCAGCCCCAGCATTTT. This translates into CASSLDSGRNNQPQHF.

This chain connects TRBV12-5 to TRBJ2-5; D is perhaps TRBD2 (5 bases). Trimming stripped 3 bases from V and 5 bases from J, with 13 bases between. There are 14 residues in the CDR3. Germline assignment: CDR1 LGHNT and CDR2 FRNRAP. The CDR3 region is CASGFAGRSETQYF. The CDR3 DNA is TGTGCTAGTGGTTTTGCGGGCAGGAGTGAGACCCAGTACTTC.

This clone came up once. The CDR3: CASSARGENTEAFF. The CDR3 coding sequence is TGTGCCAGCAGTGCCCGAGGGGAGAACACTGAAGCTTTCTTT. This chain connects TRBV3-1 (or the pseudogene TRBV3-2) to TRBJ1-1, with a weak D call TRBD1 (5 bases). V dropped 6 bases and J dropped 1 base, with 12 bases sitting between them. This CDR3 is 14 amino acids long. Germline values: CDR1 LGHDT, CDR2 YNNKEL (reference sequence).

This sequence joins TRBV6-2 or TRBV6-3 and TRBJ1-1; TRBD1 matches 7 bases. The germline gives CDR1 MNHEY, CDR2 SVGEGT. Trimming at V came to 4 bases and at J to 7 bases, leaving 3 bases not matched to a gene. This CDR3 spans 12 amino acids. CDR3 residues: CASSFRQGEAFF. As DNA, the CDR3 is TGTGCCAGCAGTTTTCGACAGGGTGAAGCTTTCTTT.

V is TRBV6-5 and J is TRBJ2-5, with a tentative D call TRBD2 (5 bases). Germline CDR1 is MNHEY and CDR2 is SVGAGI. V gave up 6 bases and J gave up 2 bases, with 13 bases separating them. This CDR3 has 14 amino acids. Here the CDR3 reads CASRTGGGQETQYF. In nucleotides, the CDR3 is TGTGCCAGCAGAACTGGAGGCGGACAAGAGACCCAGTACTTC.

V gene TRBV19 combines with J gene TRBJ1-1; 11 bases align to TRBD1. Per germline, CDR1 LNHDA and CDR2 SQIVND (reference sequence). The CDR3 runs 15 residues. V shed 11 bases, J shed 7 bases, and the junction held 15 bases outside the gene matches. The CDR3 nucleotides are TGTGCCCGTATCCAGGACAGGGGGCACCTAGGTGAAGCTTTCTTT. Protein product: CARIQDRGHLGEAFF.

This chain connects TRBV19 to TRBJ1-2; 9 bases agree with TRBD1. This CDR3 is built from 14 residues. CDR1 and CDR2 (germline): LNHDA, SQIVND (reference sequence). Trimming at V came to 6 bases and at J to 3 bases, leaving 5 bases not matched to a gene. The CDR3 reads CASSGQGIDYGYTF. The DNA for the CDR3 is TGTGCCAGTAGCGGACAGGGGATCGACTATGGCTACACCTTC.

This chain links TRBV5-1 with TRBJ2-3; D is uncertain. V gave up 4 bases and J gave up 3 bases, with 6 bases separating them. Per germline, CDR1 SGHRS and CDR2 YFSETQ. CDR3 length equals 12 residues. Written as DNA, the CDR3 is TGCGCCAGCAGCCCCGAGACAGATACGCAGTATTTT. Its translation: CASSPETDTQYF.

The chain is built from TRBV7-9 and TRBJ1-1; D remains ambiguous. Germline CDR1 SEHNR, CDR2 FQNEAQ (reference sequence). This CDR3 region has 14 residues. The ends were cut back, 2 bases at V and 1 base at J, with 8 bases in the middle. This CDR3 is CASSLSSQNTEAFF. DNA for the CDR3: TGTGCCAGCAGCTTATCCAGCCAGAACACTGAAGCTTTCTTT.

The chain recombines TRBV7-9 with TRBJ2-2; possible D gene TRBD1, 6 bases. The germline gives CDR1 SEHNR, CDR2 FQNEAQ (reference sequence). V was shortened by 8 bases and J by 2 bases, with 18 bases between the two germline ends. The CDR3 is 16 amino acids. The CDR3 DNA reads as TGTGCCAGCTATACGGGGCAGGGGACCAACACCGGGGAGCTGTTTTTT. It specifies CASYTGQGTNTGELFF.

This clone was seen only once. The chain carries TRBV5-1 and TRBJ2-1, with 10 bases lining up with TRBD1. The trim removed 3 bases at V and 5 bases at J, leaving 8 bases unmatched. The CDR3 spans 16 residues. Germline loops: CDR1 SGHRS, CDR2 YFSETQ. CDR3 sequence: CASSYATGQGHNEQFF. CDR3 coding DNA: TGCGCCAGCAGCTACGCCACGGGACAGGGGCACAATGAGCAGTTCTTC.

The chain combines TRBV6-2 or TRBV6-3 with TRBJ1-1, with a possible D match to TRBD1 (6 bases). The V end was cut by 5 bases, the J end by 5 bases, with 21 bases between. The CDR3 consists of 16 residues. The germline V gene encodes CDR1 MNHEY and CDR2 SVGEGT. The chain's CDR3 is CASSNRDPRTKTEAFF. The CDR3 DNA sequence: TGTGCCAGCAGTAACAGGGATCCGAGAACAAAGACTGAAGCTTTCTTT.

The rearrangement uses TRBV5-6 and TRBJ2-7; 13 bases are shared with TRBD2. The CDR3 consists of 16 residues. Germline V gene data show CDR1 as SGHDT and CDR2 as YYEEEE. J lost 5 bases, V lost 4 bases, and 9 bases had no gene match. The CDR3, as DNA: TGTGCCAGCAGCCCAGGGACTAGCGGGGTATACCACGAGCAGTACTTC. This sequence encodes CASSPGTSGVYHEQYF. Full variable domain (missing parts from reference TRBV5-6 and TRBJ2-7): DAGVTQSPTHLIKTRGQQVTLRCSPKSGHDTVSWYQQALGQGPQFIFQYYEEEERQRGNFPDRFSGHQFPNYSSELNVNALLLGDSALYLCASSPGTSGVYHEQYFGPGTRLTVT.